One and the same sample provided the 5 T cell receptor beta chains below, sequenced in a study of blood T cell repertoires in COVID-19. The repertoire was sequenced with immunoSEQ multiplex PCR; TCRdb's copy has only in-frame clones and lacks some. The sample shows roughly 59,000 clones, approximately 78% of them seen only once. The sample consisted of peripheral blood. These receptors were taken from a man at least 80 years old with acute or convalescent COVID-19.

The V call is TRBV6-5, the J call TRBJ2-7; TRBD1 is a possible D gene (6 bases). This CDR3 region has 14 residues. Germline values: CDR1 MNHEY, CDR2 SVGAGI. Trimming removed 8 bases at V and 2 bases at J, with 16 bases between. The CDR3 sequence: CASAPQGSTYEQYF. The CDR3 region has the DNA TGTGCCAGCGCCCCTCAGGGGTCTACCTACGAGCAGTACTTC.

This clone was counted a few times. The chain has TRBV10-3 and TRBJ2-6; 11 bases fit TRBD1. With V trimmed by 5 bases and J by 0 bases, 3 bases remained unmatched. This CDR3 region has 17 residues. Germline CDR1 and CDR2: ENHRY and SYGVKD. DNA of the CDR3: TGTGCCATCAGTACCGGGACAGGGGGCTCTGGGGCCAACGTCCTGACTTTC. This gives the protein CAISTGTGGSGANVLTF.

This chain uses TRBV19 with TRBJ1-2; D is possibly TRBD1 (5 bases). Germline-derived CDR1 and CDR2 are LNHDA and SQIVND (reference sequence). V was shortened by 8 bases and J by 1 base, with 14 bases between the two germline ends. This CDR3 spans 14 amino acids. DNA for the CDR3: TGTGCCAGTGGGGGACTCCAGGGTAACTATGGCTACACCTTC. Translated: CASGGLQGNYGYTF.

The V call is TRBV2, the J call TRBJ2-1; D gene uncertain. This CDR3 has 13 residues. The V end lost 8 bases, the J end lost 4 bases, and 12 bases lay between the germline ends. CDR1 is SNHLY and CDR2 is FYNNEI in the germline V gene. CDR3 sequence: CASRIAVYNEQFF. In DNA form, the CDR3 reads TGTGCCAGCCGAATAGCAGTATACAATGAGCAGTTCTTC. Based on the CDR3 plus reference TRBV2 and TRBJ2-1, the full variable domain is EPEVTQTPSHQVTQMGQEVILRCVPISNHLYFYWYRQILGQKVEFLVSFYNNEISEKSEIFDDQFSVERPDGSNFTLKIRSTKLEDSAMYFCASRIAVYNEQFFGPGTRLTVL.

The chain carries TRBV11-3 and TRBJ2-4, with 7 bases aligning to TRBD2. Losses at the gene ends were 5 bases for V and 4 bases for J; bases not matched to a gene: 8. The germline CDR1 and CDR2 sequences are SGHNT and YENEEA. This CDR3 region has 15 residues. Here the CDR3 reads CASSPERGLKNIQYF. CDR3 nucleotides: TGTGCCAGCAGCCCAGAGCGGGGACTGAAAAACATTCAGTACTTC.